These 32 T cell receptor beta chains originate from one sample sequenced in a study of graft-versus-host responses after intestinal transplantation. Assay: immunoSEQ multiplex PCR; the TCRdb copy retains only in-frame clones and omits some. This sample has about 99,000 clones, with 92% found just once. These TCRs' antigens remain unknown. The starting material was unstimulated CD8+ T cells sorted from spleen or lymph node cells, obtained before transplant. These receptors originate from a human donor who was the organ donor for an intestinal transplant.

The chain employs TRBV28 and TRBJ1-2; 9 bases fit TRBD1. Germline V gene sequence: CDR1 MDHEN, CDR2 SYDVKM. J lost 4 bases, V lost 5 bases, and 8 bases had no gene match. CDR3 length: 15 residues. The CDR3 is CASSVTGGLTYGYTF. CDR3 sequence (DNA): TGTGCCAGCAGTGTAACAGGGGGCCTTACCTATGGCTACACCTTC.

Here the CDR3 DNA reads TGTGCCAGCAGCCCAACGGGACAGGGCAGCACTGAAGCTTTCTTT. Protein: CASSPTGQGSTEAFF. The chain recombines TRBV5-6 with TRBJ1-1; 9 bases match TRBD1. The germline V gene encodes CDR1 SGHDT and CDR2 YYEEEE. This CDR3 spans 15 amino acids. After removal of 4 bases from V and 4 bases from J, the junction contained 8 bases not matched to a gene.

This chain joins TRBV7-7 and TRBJ1-2; TRBD1 matches at 7 bases. This CDR3 comprises 17 residues. The J segment lost 7 bases and the V segment lost 3 bases, leaving 17 bases of the junction unmatched. CDR1 is SSHAT and CDR2 is FNYEAQ in the germline V gene (reference sequence). CDR3 DNA sequence: TGTGCCAGCAGCTTCCTCGTGACAGGGATTTTTCTTGGTGGCTACACCTTC. This gives the protein CASSFLVTGIFLGGYTF. The complete variable domain, with remaining parts taken from reference TRBV7-7 and TRBJ1-2, reads GAGVSQSPRYKVTKRGQDVTLRCDPISSHATLYWYQQALGQGPEFLTYFNYEAQPDKSGLPSDRFSAERPEGSISTLTIQRTEQRDSAMYRCASSFLVTGIFLGGYTFGSGTRLTVV.

The rearrangement uses TRBV5-1 and TRBJ2-3, with no clear D. This CDR3 region has 15 residues. In germline, CDR1 is SGHRS, CDR2 YFSETQ. Trimming cost V 7 bases and J 2 bases, with 17 bases left between them. The CDR3, as DNA: TGCGCCAGCTATTTTTCCTTCAGCGACACAGATACGCAGTATTTT. Translated, it gives CASYFSFSDTDTQYF.

The chain joins TRBV18 to TRBJ1-5; 7 bases line up with TRBD1. Germline values: CDR1 KGHSH, CDR2 LQKENI. V gave up 6 bases and J gave up 0 bases; unmatched junction bases: 11. The CDR3 loop spans 17 amino acids. CDR3 DNA: TGTGCCAGCTCCCGTGACAGGGCACTCCCTAGCAATCAGCCCCAGCATTTT. Amino acids: CASSRDRALPSNQPQHF.

The chain is built from TRBV7-9 and TRBJ1-1; no firm D call. V was pared by 4 bases and J by 0 bases, with 6 bases between. The CDR3 has 13 amino acids. Germline V CDR1 and CDR2: SEHNR, FQNEAQ (reference sequence). The chain's CDR3 is CASSSPVNTEAFF. The CDR3 coding sequence is TGTGCCAGCAGCTCCCCGGTGAACACTGAAGCTTTCTTT. The whole variable domain, filled in from reference TRBV7-9 and TRBJ1-1, reads DTGVSQNPRHKITKRGQNVTFRCDPISEHNRLYWYRQTLGQGPEFLTYFQNEAQLEKSRLLSDRFSAERPKGSFSTLEIQRTEQGDSAMYLCASSSPVNTEAFFGQGTRLTVV.

In its sample, this clone was seen once. The chain combines TRBV29-1 with TRBJ2-3, with D perhaps matching TRBD1 (6 bases). Germline values: CDR1 SQVTM, CDR2 ANQGSEA. This CDR3 has 15 residues. V dropped 0 bases and J dropped 1 base, with 11 bases sitting between them. CDR3 DNA sequence: TGCAGCGTTGAAGAAACAGGGTGGGGCACAGATACGCAGTATTTT. This translates into CSVEETGWGTDTQYF.

The V call is TRBV13, the J call TRBJ2-1, with D possibly being TRBD2 (6 bases). Germline-derived CDR1 and CDR2 are PRHDT and FYEKMQ (reference sequence). CDR3 length: 14 amino acids. V gave up 8 bases and J gave up 4 bases, with 15 bases separating them. The CDR3 is CASCRRGPYNEQFF. The CDR3 DNA is TGTGCCAGCTGTCGGCGGGGACCATACAATGAGCAGTTCTTC.

This chain connects TRBV2 to TRBJ2-5; D perhaps matches TRBD1 (6 bases). V was clipped by 8 bases and J by 11 bases, with 18 bases between them. Per germline, CDR1 SNHLY and CDR2 FYNNEI. The CDR3 spans 12 residues. CDR3 in DNA: TGTGCCAGCGAGGCGGAGTCAGGGGAGCAGTACTTC. Its protein is CASEAESGEQYF.

The chain is built from TRBV5-8 and TRBJ1-5; D perhaps matches TRBD1 (5 bases). The CDR3 has 17 amino acids. V shed 4 bases and J shed 3 bases, with 20 bases lying between them. Germline lookup yields CDR1 SGHTS and CDR2 YDEGEE. The DNA for the CDR3 is TGTGCCAGCAGCCAAATGGGGGGTTGGGGAAACAATCAGCCCCAGCATTTT. Amino acids: CASSQMGGWGNNQPQHF. Full variable domain (outside the CDR3, taken from reference TRBV5-8 and TRBJ1-5): EAGVTQSPTHLIKTRGQQATLRCSPISGHTSVYWYQQALGLGLQFLLWYDEGEERNRGNFPPRFSGRQFPNYSSELNVNALELEDSALYLCASSQMGGWGNNQPQHFGDGTRLSIL.

This clone was seen a handful of times. V is TRBV6-6 and J is TRBJ2-1, with 13 positions matching TRBD2. J was trimmed by 3 bases and V by 6 bases; bases with no gene match: 2. The CDR3 sequence is 15 residues long. Germline V lookup: CDR1 MNHNY, CDR2 SVGAGI (reference sequence). The CDR3 DNA follows: TGTGCCAGCAGAAGACTAGCGGGAGGCTACAATGAGCAGTTCTTC. It encodes CASRRLAGGYNEQFF.

The gene calls are TRBV18 and TRBJ2-3; TRBD2 matches at 7 bases. Germline V gene data show CDR1 as KGHSH and CDR2 as LQKENI. The CDR3 loop spans 15 amino acids. J was trimmed by 5 bases and V by 5 bases; bases with no gene match: 10. CDR3 DNA sequence: TGTGCCAGCTCAAGAAAGCGGGGAAGGGGAGATACGCAGTATTTT. Amino acid sequence: CASSRKRGRGDTQYF.

V is TRBV5-6 and J is TRBJ1-5; 8 bases are shared with TRBD1. This CDR3 region has 17 residues. Germline-derived CDR1 and CDR2 are SGHDT and YYEEEE. Unmatched junction bases numbered 13, after V lost 4 bases and J lost 4 bases. DNA for the CDR3: TGTGCCAGCAGCCATGGGGCGCAGGGGGCTTTTAATCAGCCCCAGCATTTT. Translation gives CASSHGAQGAFNQPQHF.

The chain carries TRBV19 and TRBJ2-7, with 11 bases identical to TRBD2. J gave up 0 bases and V 10 bases, and 11 bases lay outside the gene matches. CDR1 and CDR2 from the germline V gene are LNHDA and SQIVND (reference sequence). This CDR3 contains 16 residues. The CDR3 here is CATQKTTSGSSYEQYF. The DNA of the CDR3 is TGTGCCACTCAAAAAACAACTAGCGGGAGCTCCTACGAGCAGTACTTC.

This chain joins TRBV7-2 and TRBJ2-3; 9 bases are a match to TRBD2. The CDR3 totals 16 residues. The V segment lost 5 bases and the J segment 0 bases; nucleotides outside the gene matches: 6. Germline CDR1 SGHTA, CDR2 FQGNSA. CDR3 sequence reads: CASSRGTSRSTDTQYF. DNA of the CDR3: TGTGCCAGCAGCCGCGGGACTAGCAGAAGCACAGATACGCAGTATTTT.

This chain uses TRBV7-2 with TRBJ1-5; TRBD1 is a possible D gene (5 bases). Trimming took 1 base from V and 4 from J, leaving 17 bases between them. This CDR3 has 17 residues. Germline V gives CDR1 SGHTA, CDR2 FQGNSA. The CDR3 loop is CASSLGWPGWKNQPQHF. The CDR3 region has the DNA TGTGCCAGCAGCTTAGGATGGCCAGGGTGGAAGAATCAGCCCCAGCATTTT.

The V call is TRBV30, the J call TRBJ2-1, with 7 bases identical to TRBD2. The CDR3 totals 17 residues. The junction had 13 bases not matched to a gene; V was cut back by 5 bases and J by 0 bases. The V gene's germline CDR1 is GTSNPN and CDR2 SVGIG (reference sequence). Here the CDR3 DNA reads TGTGCCTGGCTTGCTACGAGCGGGGACCCCTCCTACAATGAGCAGTTCTTC. It is translated as CAWLATSGDPSYNEQFF.

This chain uses TRBV6-6 with TRBJ1-2; D is possibly TRBD1 (6 bases). Germline assignment: CDR1 MNHNY and CDR2 SVGAGI (reference sequence). V was shortened by 4 bases and J by 12 bases, with 15 bases between the two germline ends. The CDR3 is 12 residues long. The CDR3 DNA is TGTGCCAGCAGTTTCGGACAGTATGTGGACACCTTC. Translating gives CASSFGQYVDTF.

The chain employs TRBV28 and TRBJ2-2; no definite D call. The germline V and J ends were trimmed by 6 bases and 2 bases, with 4 bases remaining between them. The CDR3 spans 12 residues. CDR1 is MDHEN and CDR2 is SYDVKM in the germline V gene. The CDR3 nucleotides are TGTGCCAGCAGCCATAACACCGGGGAGCTGTTTTTT. This codes for CASSHNTGELFF. The whole variable domain, filled in from reference TRBV28 and TRBJ2-2, reads DVKVTQSSRYLVKRTGEKVFLECVQDMDHENMFWYRQDPGLGLRLIYFSYDVKMKEKGDIPEGYSVSREKKERFSLILESASTNQTSMYLCASSHNTGELFFGEGSRLTVL.

The DNA for the CDR3 is TGTGCCAGCAGCGCGGGACTAGCGGACTCATACGAGCAGTACTTC. It encodes CASSAGLADSYEQYF. This chain links TRBV9 with TRBJ2-7; 11 bases align to TRBD2. CDR3 length equals 15 residues. Losses at the gene ends were 3 bases for V and 4 bases for J; bases not matched to a gene: 6. Germline CDR1 is SGDLS and CDR2 is YYNGEE.

V usage is TRBV5-1 and J usage is TRBJ2-2; 9 positions agree with TRBD2. The CDR3 spans 16 residues. The J segment lost 5 bases and the V segment lost 5 bases, leaving 10 bases of the junction unmatched. CDR1 and CDR2 from the germline V gene are SGHRS and YFSETQ. The CDR3 DNA reads TGCGCCAGCAGGGGCATAGCGGGAGATGGGACCGGGGAGCTGTTTTTT. Amino acids: CASRGIAGDGTGELFF.

This sequence joins TRBV10-3 and TRBJ2-2; possible D gene TRBD1, 6 bases. The CDR3 length is 17 residues. Trimming pared 3 bases from V and 5 bases from J, leaving 19 bases between. Germline lookup yields CDR1 ENHRY and CDR2 SYGVKD. The CDR3 DNA follows: TGTGCCATCAGTGATCTGTCGGGGCAGGGGAATACCGGGGAGCTGTTTTTT. This encodes CAISDLSGQGNTGELFF.

The chain recombines TRBV28 with TRBJ1-1; a possible D gene is TRBD1 (6 bases). Germline V gene sequence: CDR1 MDHEN, CDR2 SYDVKM. There are 16 residues in the CDR3. With 2 bases removed from V and 4 bases from J, the gap between germline ends came to 17 bases. This CDR3 reads CASSLVGDLGGTEAFF. The CDR3 region has the DNA TGTGCCAGCAGTTTAGTTGGGGACCTAGGGGGCACTGAAGCTTTCTTT. Drawing the rest from reference TRBV28 and TRBJ1-1, the complete variable domain is DVKVTQSSRYLVKRTGEKVFLECVQDMDHENMFWYRQDPGLGLRLIYFSYDVKMKEKGDIPEGYSVSREKKERFSLILESASTNQTSMYLCASSLVGDLGGTEAFFGQGTRLTVV.

This clone has a single count. The CDR3 DNA is TGTGCCAGAAGCTTGGTGACTAGCGGGAGGGACAGCACAGATACGCAGTATTTT. Its protein product is CARSLVTSGRDSTDTQYF. The chain has TRBV5-3 and TRBJ2-3, with 14 bases identical to TRBD2. TRBV5-3 is an ORF for which the function is uncertain. This CDR3 has 18 amino acids. Germline trimming cut 0 bases from V and 0 bases from J; bases unmatched to any gene: 3.

The J gene is TRBJ1-1, the V gene TRBV5-1; D is unclear. The V gene's germline CDR1 is SGHRS and CDR2 YFSETQ. CDR3 length equals 13 residues. The V gene lost 0 bases and the J gene lost 6 bases, with 9 bases spanning the gap. Here the CDR3 reads CASSLGVDPEAFF. The CDR3 DNA reads as TGCGCCAGCAGCTTGGGAGTTGATCCTGAAGCTTTCTTT. The entire variable domain, with the rest obtained from reference TRBV5-1 and TRBJ1-1, is as follows: KAGVTQTPRYLIKTRGQQVTLSCSPISGHRSVSWYQQTPGQGLQFLFEYFSETQRNKGNFPGRFSGRQFSNSRSEMNVSTLELGDSALYLCASSLGVDPEAFFGQGTRLTVV.

V usage is TRBV10-3 and J usage is TRBJ2-7; 9 bases align to TRBD1. This CDR3 comprises 14 residues. Germline values: CDR1 ENHRY, CDR2 SYGVKD. V lost 5 bases and J lost 4; bases outside the gene matches: 6. This chain's CDR3 is CAISPGTGMYEQYF. CDR3 bases: TGTGCCATCAGTCCCGGGACAGGGATGTACGAGCAGTACTTC.

The chain has TRBV29-1 and TRBJ2-7; 8 bases match TRBD1. CDR1 and CDR2 from the germline V gene are SQVTM and ANQGSEA. The CDR3 extends over 13 amino acids. After removal of 6 bases from V and 3 bases from J, the junction contained 7 bases not matched to a gene. In nucleotides, the CDR3 is TGCAGCGTCGGACAGGGCTTTATCTACGAGCAGTACTTC. This translates into CSVGQGFIYEQYF.

The rearrangement uses TRBV25-1 and TRBJ1-1; D not certain. The germline CDR1 and CDR2 sequences are MGHDK and SYGVNS. The CDR3 is made up of 11 amino acids. The V and J ends lost 6 bases and 4 bases respectively, with 6 bases between them. In DNA form, the CDR3 reads TGTGCCAGCAGAACTAGCACTGAAGCTTTCTTT. Translating gives CASRTSTEAFF.

This chain joins TRBV28 and TRBJ2-3, with D perhaps matching TRBD1 (6 bases). CDR1 and CDR2 from the germline V gene are MDHEN and SYDVKM. This CDR3 spans 16 amino acids. V was shortened by 5 bases and J by 0 bases, with 15 bases between the two germline ends. This CDR3 reads CASSTLEGVSTDTQYF. In nucleotides, the CDR3 is TGTGCCAGCAGTACTCTCGAGGGGGTAAGCACAGATACGCAGTATTTT. The full variable domain, rest sourced from reference TRBV28 and TRBJ2-3, is DVKVTQSSRYLVKRTGEKVFLECVQDMDHENMFWYRQDPGLGLRLIYFSYDVKMKEKGDIPEGYSVSREKKERFSLILESASTNQTSMYLCASSTLEGVSTDTQYFGPGTRLTVL.

This clone was observed a handful of times. The chain employs TRBV29-1 and TRBJ1-1; D not certain. CDR1 is SQVTM, CDR2 ANQGSEA, per germline. This CDR3 has 12 residues. The V and J ends lost 3 bases and 2 bases respectively, with 7 bases between them. The CDR3: CSVEFLNTEAFF. CDR3 nucleotides: TGCAGCGTTGAGTTTCTAAACACTGAAGCTTTCTTT.

The V call is TRBV25-1, the J call TRBJ1-1, with D possibly matching TRBD1 (5 bases). V was cut by 5 bases and J by 1 base, with 8 bases left in between. CDR3 length equals 13 residues. The germline V gene has CDR1 MGHDK and CDR2 SYGVNS. This CDR3 is CASSTTENTEAFF. The CDR3 bases are TGTGCCAGCAGTACGACAGAGAACACTGAAGCTTTCTTT.

This chain joins TRBV6-5 and TRBJ1-2; D might be TRBD1 (6 bases). V lost 0 bases and J 4 bases, leaving 9 bases between the germline ends. Germline V gene sequence: CDR1 MNHEY, CDR2 SVGAGI. The CDR3 spans 14 residues. CDR3 sequence: CASSYSGQSYGYTF. In DNA, the CDR3 is TGTGCCAGCAGTTACTCCGGACAGTCCTATGGCTACACCTTC.